This T cell receptor beta chain was obtained from a study of T cell responses to AZD1222 COVID-19 vaccine listed by TCRdb under 2021. Regarding the study in general: TCR sequencing was performed for 230 to 250 trial participants, of whom around 200 were given two doses of AZD1222 and approximately 26 were given two doses of MenACWY control vaccine. Trial participants were enrolled by age into 18-55, 56-69 and 70-plus year subgroups, with roughly 150, 30 and 60 TCR-sequenced participants respectively. What the research found in general, with its limitations: Conclusions about previously exposed vaccinees were limited because only 6 or 7 AZD1222 recipients were SARS-CoV-2 seropositive at baseline. No day 14 peak-response samples were available, so repertoires were characterized only after the peak T cell response. In the small 56-69-year group, the increase in depth fell short of significance, most likely because of low power. Epitopes outside the regions mutated in the B.1.351 and B.1.1.7 variants were reportedly recognized by nearly half of the unique spike-specific TCRs. Most participants were white British and females outnumbered males, and the authors suggested that clonal diversity may have been underestimated. CD4 TCRs associated with the vaccine covered the entire spike protein, and the dominant responses were in regions 160-218 and 743-854. A significant rise in spike-specific TCR breadth and depth was observed after two AZD1222 doses relative to day 0 and relative to MenACWY recipients.

A remark on this clone: No cognate antigen has been identified for it. Base-call qualities are not available, and no considerably larger clone is one nucleotide away.

Including the terminal cysteine and phenylalanine, the CDR3 comprises 15 residues. Of all the DNA, just the CDR3 is kept, 45 bases in frame from base 1. Per the germline V gene, ENHRY is the CDR1 and SYGVKD is the CDR2. V ends up 2 bases short and J 2 bases short, with an unmatched junction base count of 4. The CDR3 regions of human TCRbeta chains were analyzed by immunosequencing. The study's own analysis went as follows. TCRs in the repertoires were compared against a reference library of SARS-CoV-2-specific TCRs that had been generated with the MIRA antigen-specificity platform. Breadth was defined as the fraction of unique TCRs that were SARS-CoV-2-associated, and depth was defined as the fraction of total T cells that were SARS-CoV-2-associated. Using the MIRA data, each spike-specific TCR was assigned both to the spike region to which the TCR was reactive and to a CD4 or CD8 class. Log10-transformed breadth and depth values were compared by one-way ANOVA with Sidak's multiple comparisons tests. Held by TCRdb, this immuneACCESS table contains in-frame sequences only and omits some clones. Under half of the omission traces to an unresolved V gene where checked; the cause of the rest is unknown. V, J and clone size are taken as reported in that table, and D and trimming were inferred from the DNA itself. This sample lists 130,000 to 150,000 clones; 91% were detected once. The ten largest clonotypes hold about 4% of the sample.

The label giving this sample's time point can be read as: about 28 days (+/-7) after the second vaccine dose. Because spike-specific TCR depth and breadth did not differ between the two schedules, AZD1222 recipients who got a second dose at roughly 4 weeks were pooled with those who got a second dose at roughly 12 weeks. Samples from vaccinated people were obtained from the UK trials COV001 and COV002, which included a single-blind randomized controlled phase 2/3 trial of AZD1222 (ChAdOx1 nCoV-19) in healthy adults. For TCRbeta chain sequencing, PBMC samples were collected from trial participants at day 0 and at day 28 after the second dose.

This clonotype was sampled from an adult who received the AZD1222 COVID-19 vaccine. This specimen consisted of peripheral blood, obtained 28 days after the second AZD1222 dose. The rearrangement combines TRBV10-3 with TRBJ1-1, with 8 bases in between that match TRBD1. The DNA sequence is given as TGTGCCATCAGTGAGGTAGGACAGGGTAACACTGAAGCTTTCTTT. Translated, it gives CAISEVGQGNTEAFF.